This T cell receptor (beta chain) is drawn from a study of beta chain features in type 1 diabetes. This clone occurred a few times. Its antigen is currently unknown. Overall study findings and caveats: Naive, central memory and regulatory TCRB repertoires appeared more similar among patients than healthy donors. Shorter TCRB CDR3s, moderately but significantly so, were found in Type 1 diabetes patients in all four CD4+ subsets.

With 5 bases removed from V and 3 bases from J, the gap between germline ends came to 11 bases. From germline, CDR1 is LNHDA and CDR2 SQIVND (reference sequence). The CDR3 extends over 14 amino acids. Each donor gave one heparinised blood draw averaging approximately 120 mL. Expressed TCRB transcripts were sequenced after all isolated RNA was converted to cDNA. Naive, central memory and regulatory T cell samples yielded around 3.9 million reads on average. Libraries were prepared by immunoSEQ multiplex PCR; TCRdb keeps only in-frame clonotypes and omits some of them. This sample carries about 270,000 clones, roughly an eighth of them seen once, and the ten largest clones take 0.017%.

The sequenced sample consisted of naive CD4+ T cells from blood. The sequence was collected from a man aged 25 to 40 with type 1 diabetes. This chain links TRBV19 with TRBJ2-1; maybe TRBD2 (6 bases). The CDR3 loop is CASSPPGGYNEQFF. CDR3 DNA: TGTGCCAGTAGTCCCCCCGGGGGCTACAATGAGCAGTTCTTC.